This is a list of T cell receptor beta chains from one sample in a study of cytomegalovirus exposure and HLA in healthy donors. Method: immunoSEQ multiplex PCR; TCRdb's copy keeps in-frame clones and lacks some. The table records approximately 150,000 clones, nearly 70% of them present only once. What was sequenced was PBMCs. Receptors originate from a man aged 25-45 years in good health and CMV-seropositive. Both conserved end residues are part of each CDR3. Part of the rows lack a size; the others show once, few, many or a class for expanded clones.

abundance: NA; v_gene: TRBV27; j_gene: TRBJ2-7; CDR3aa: CASSIAGAPYEQYF
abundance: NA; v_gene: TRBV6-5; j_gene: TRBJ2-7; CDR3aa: CASMIRTGTYEQSF
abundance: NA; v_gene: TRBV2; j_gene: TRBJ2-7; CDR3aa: CASTSGGSYEQYF
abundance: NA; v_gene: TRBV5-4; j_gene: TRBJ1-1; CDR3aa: CASSPGGVMNTEAFF
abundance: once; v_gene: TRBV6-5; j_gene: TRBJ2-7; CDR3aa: CASSHRTYTYEQYF
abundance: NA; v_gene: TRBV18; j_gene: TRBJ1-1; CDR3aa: CASSPASGSISTEAFF
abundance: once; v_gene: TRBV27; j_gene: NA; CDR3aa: CASSPRTVGYYEQYF
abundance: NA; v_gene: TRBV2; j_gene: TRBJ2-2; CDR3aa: CASRLSETTAGELFF
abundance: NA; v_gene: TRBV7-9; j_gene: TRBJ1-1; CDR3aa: CSSSLATSSNTEAFF
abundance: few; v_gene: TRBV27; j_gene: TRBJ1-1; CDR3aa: CASSLSTPRTEAFF
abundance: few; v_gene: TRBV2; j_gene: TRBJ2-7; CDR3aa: CASRSDGGTYEQYF
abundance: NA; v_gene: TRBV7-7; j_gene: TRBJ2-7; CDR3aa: CASSQSGVGSEQYF
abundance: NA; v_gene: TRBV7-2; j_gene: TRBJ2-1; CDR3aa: CASLAGVSYNEQFF
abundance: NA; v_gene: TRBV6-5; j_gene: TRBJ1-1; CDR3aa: CASSYPGQFGNTEAFF
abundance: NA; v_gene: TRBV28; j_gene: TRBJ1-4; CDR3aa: CASTHPRGGTGNQKLFF
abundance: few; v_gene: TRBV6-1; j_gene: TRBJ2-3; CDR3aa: CASSEEPARTQYF
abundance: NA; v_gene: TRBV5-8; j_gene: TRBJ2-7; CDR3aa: CASSSHRSGVYEQYF
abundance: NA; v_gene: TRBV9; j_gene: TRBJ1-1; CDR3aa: CASSVVERVNTEAFF
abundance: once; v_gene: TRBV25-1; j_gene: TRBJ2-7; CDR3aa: CASSDTSGRAWEQYF
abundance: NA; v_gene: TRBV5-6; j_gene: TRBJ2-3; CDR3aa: CASSLRGTRADTQYF
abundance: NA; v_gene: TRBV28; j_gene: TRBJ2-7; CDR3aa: CASSGRNEQYF
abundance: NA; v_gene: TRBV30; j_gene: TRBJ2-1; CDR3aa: CAWSVLGGRALDNEQFF
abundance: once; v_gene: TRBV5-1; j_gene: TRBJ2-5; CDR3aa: CASSLTGGEGETQYF
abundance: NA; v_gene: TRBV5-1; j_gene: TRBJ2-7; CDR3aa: CASKRVLAGGGYKQYF
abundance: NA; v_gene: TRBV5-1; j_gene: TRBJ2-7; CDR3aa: CASSLGTGLGEQYF
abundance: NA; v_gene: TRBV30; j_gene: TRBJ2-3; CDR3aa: CAWSGAGGFTDTQYF
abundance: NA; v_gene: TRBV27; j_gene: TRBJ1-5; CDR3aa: CASAHRDQSWDDQPQHF
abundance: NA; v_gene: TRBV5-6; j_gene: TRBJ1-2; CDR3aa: CASSLVDLLGYGYTF
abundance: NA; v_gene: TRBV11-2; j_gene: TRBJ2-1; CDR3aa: CASSLVGAYNEQFF
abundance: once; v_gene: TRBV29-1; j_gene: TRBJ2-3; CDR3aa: CSAEVGTQYF
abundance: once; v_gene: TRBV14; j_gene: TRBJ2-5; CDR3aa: CASSQDPRLAAQETQYF
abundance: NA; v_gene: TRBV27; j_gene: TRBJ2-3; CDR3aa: CASSSTGYTADTQYF
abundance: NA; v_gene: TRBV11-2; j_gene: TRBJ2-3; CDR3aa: CASSWGWLAGVRDTQYF
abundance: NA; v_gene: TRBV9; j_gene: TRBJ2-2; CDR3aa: CASSGGDTGELFF
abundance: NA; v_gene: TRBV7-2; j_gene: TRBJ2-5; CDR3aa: CASSSHLRGLKQETQYF
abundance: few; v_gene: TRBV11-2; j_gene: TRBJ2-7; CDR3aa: CASSLGGLDEQYF
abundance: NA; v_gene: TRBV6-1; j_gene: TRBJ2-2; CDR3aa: CASSGQNTGELFF
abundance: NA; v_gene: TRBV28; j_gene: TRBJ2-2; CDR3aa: CASSADRVVTGELFF
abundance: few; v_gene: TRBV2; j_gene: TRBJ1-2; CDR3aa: CASQGDSITGGYTF
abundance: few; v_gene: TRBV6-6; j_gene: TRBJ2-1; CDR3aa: CASSLIRDTYNNEQFF
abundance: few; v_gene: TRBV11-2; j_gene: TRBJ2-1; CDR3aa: CASSLEVPESSYNEQFF
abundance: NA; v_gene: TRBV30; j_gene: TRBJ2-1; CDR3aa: CAWQGYNEQFF
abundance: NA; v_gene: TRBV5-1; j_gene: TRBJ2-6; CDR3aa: CASISKGGSGANVLTF
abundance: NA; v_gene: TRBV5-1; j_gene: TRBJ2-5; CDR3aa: CASSGTSGTWETQYF
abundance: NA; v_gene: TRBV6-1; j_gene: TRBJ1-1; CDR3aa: CASFRGGISEAFF
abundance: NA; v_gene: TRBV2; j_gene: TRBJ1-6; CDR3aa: CASFRDRGYNSPLHF
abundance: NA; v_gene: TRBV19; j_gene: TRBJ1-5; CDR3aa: CASSMGAGGGNQPQHF
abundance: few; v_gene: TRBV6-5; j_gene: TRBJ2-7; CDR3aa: CASSFLGAQPYEQYF
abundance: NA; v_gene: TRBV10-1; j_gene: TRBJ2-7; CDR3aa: CASSVDGVHEQYF
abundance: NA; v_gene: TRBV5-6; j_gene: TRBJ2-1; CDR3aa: CASSWGVGAHEQFF
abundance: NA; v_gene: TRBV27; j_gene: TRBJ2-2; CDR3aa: CASSSYLNLGSGELFF
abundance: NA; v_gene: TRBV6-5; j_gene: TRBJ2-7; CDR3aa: CASRLGGSLDEQYF
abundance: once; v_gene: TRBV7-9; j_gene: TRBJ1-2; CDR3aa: CASSSLPQGSYGYTF
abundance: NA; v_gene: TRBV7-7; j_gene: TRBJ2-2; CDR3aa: CASSLEPTPNTGELFF
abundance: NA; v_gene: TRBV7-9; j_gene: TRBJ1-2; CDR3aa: CASSVPGQGNGYTF
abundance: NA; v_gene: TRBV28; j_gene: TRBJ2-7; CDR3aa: CASSLWRQASYEQYF
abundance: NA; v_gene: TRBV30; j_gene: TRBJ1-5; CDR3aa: CAWSVDYNQPQHF